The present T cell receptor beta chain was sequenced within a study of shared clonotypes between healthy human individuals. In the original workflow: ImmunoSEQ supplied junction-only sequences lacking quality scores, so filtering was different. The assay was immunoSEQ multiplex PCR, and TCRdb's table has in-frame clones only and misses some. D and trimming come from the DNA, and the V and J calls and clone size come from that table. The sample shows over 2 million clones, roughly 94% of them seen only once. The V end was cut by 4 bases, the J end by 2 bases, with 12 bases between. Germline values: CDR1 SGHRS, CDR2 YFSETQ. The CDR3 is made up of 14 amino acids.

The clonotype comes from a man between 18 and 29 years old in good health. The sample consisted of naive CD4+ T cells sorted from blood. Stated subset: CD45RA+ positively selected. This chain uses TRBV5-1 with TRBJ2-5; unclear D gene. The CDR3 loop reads CASSRAADQETQYF. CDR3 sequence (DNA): TGCGCCAGCAGCCGGGCGGCGGATCAAGAGACCCAGTACTTC.